A selection of T cell receptor beta chains follows, all from one sample in a study of T cells in Graves' hyperthyroidism and ophthalmopathy. TCRdb re-analysed the multiplex PCR reads in MiXCR, keeping a single row per CDR3 protein. The data contain about 270,000 distinct CDR3 sequences, approximately 24% of them singletons. Sequencing used blood. Receptor source: a woman in her thirties or forties with Graves' ophthalmopathy. Each CDR3 is given with its conserved first and last residue.

v_gene,j_gene,CDR3aa
TRBV20-1,TRBJ2-7,CSARDRVAGGTYEQYF
TRBV6-1,TRBJ2-5,CASSDRGGGRAPTYF
TRBV5-1,TRBJ2-7,CASSGGQAYEQYF
TRBV27,TRBJ2-7,CASSPQKGTPVTYEQYF
TRBV28,TRBJ2-2,CASTLSGGPTGELFF
TRBV27,TRBJ1-1,CASSSLMNTEAFF
TRBV13,TRBJ1-1,CASSSHKAGLNTEAFF
TRBV28,TRBJ2-5,CASSAQGGVTQYF
TRBV2,TRBJ2-2,CASRPSGGSRELFF
TRBV27,TRBJ2-7,CASSSASGSQNEQYF
TRBV25-1,TRBJ1-2,CASSPLGGLDRKGRTNYGYTF
TRBV28,TRBJ2-5,CASSSGGLAGETQYF
TRBV20-1,TRBJ2-7,CSAHLVDHEQYF
TRBV4-1,TRBJ1-5,CASSQRALEDQPQHF
TRBV12-3/TRBV12-4,TRBJ2-2,CASSQHKTGVGTGELFF
TRBV6-2/TRBV6-3,TRBJ2-7,CASTHGSSYEQYF
TRBV6-2/TRBV6-3,TRBJ2-5,CASSYSTETQYF